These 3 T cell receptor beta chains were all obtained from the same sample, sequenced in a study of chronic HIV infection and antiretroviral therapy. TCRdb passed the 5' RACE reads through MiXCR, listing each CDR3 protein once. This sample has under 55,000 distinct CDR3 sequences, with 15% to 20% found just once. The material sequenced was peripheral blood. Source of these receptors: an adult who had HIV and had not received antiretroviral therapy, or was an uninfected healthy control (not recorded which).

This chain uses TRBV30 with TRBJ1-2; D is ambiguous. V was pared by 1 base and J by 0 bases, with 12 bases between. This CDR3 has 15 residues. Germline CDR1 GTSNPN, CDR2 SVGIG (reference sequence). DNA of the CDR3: TGTGCCTGGAGTGATCATCCTACAGCTAACTATGGCTACACCTTC. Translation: CAWSDHPTANYGYTF.

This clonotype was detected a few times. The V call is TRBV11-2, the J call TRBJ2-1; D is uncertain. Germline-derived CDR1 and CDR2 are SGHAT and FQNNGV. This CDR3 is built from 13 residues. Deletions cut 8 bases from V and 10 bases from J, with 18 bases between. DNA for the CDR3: TGTGCCAGCTCCCCCCGAAGGCTACGCGAGCAGTTCTTC. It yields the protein CASSPRRLREQFF.

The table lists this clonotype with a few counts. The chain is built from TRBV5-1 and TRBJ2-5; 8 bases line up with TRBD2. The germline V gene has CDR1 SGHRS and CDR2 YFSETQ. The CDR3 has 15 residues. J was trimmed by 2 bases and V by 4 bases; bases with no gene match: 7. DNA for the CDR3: TGCGCCAGCAGCCCGACTAGCGCCCGTCAAGAGACCCAGTACTTC. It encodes CASSPTSARQETQYF.